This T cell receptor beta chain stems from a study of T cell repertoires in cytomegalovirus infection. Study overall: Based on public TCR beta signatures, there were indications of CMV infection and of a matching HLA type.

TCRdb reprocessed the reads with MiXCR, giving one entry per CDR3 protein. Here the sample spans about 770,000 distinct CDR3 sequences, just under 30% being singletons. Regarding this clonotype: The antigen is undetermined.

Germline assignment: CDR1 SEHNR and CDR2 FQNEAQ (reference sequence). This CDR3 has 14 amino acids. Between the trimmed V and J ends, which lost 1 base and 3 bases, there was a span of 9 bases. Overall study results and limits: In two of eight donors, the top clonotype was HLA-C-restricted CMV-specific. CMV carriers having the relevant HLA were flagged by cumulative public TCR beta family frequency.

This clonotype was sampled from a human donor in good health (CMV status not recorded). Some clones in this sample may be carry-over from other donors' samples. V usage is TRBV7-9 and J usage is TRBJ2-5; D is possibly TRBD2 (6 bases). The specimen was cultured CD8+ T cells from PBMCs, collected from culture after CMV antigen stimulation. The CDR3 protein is CASSLGLEEETQYF. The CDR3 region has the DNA TGTGCCAGCAGCTTAGGACTAGAAGAAGAGACCCAGTACTTC. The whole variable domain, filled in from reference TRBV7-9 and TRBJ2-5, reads DTGVSQNPRHKITKRGQNVTFRCDPISEHNRLYWYRQTLGQGPEFLTYFQNEAQLEKSRLLSDRFSAERPKGSFSTLEIQRTEQGDSAMYLCASSLGLEEETQYFGPGTRLLVL.